The present entry profiles one T cell receptor (beta chain) with its context. What it recognizes is unknown. The sample originates from a study of T cell repertoires in cytomegalovirus infection. Study-level information: Recently described HLA-C-restricted plus well-studied HLA-B-restricted CMV epitopes were used.

A single record per CDR3 protein comes from TCRdb applying MiXCR to the reads. The table lists roughly 920,000 distinct CDR3 sequences, approximately 31% of them singletons, with about an eighth in the top ten. The CDR3 consists of 13 residues. Trimming took off 11 bases at V and 3 bases at J, with 14 bases between the two ends. In germline, CDR1 is LNHDA, CDR2 SQIVND (reference sequence). Sequenced here: cultured CD8+ T cells from PBMCs, sampled from culture after CMV antigen stimulation. V and J are TRBV19 and TRBJ2-1, with D tentatively TRBD2 (7 bases). The sequence was collected from a human donor in good health (CMV status not recorded). Some clones in this sample may be carry-over from other donors' samples. CDR3 region: CAVRGANYNEQFF. DNA of the CDR3: TGTGCCGTCCGGGGGGCCAACTACAATGAGCAGTTCTTC. The whole variable domain, filled in from reference TRBV19 and TRBJ2-1, reads DGGITQSPKYLFRKEGQNVTLSCEQNLNHDAMYWYRQDPGQGLRLIYYSQIVNDFQKGDIAEGYSVSREKKESFPLTVTSAQKNPTAFYLCAVRGANYNEQFFGPGTRLTVL.